Sequencing of this T cell receptor beta chain was carried out in a study of human T cells and chemical hapten exposure. Study at large: TCR yields differed between samples (mainly from small differences in pooled library volume). Overall study findings and caveats: Because they had alopecia, donors may respond immunologically unlike healthy people.

This clonotype has at least ten counts. Its antigen is unknown. The time point here: pre-sensitization, week 0. Treatment of the sample: therapeutic diphenylcyclopropenone sensitization with weekly scalp DPC. From whole blood left unfractionated, total RNA was extracted. Every patch test was put on after a blood sample was taken. TCRdb independently ran MiXCR on the RACE reads; one entry per CDR3 protein. Found here are under 45,000 distinct CDR3 sequences, about a tenth of them singletons; the top ten hold 27%. V was shortened by 0 bases and J by 0 bases, with 7 bases between the two germline ends. The germline V gene has CDR1 SGHRS and CDR2 YFSETQ. This CDR3 is built from 15 residues.

This TCR was recovered from a man aged 50-60 years with alopecia areata. Some clones in this sample may be carry-over from other donors' samples. The chain couples TRBV5-1 to TRBJ2-1; D is unresolved. The sample consisted of whole blood, taken in connection with sensitization to the hapten diphenylcyclopropenone (DPC). CDR3 residues: CASSLDVSSYNEQFF. The CDR3 bases are TGCGCCAGCAGCTTGGACGTCAGCTCCTACAATGAGCAGTTCTTC.